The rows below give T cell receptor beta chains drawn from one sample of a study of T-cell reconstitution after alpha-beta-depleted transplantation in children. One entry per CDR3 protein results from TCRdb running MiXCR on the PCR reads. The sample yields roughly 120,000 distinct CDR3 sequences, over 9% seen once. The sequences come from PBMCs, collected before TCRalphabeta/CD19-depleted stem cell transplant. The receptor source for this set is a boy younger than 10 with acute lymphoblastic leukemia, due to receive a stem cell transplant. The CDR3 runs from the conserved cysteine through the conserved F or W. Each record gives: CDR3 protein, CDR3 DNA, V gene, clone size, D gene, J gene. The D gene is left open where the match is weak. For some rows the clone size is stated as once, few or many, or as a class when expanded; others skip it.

CSGPKPGDTQYF | TGCAGCGGCCCCAAACCTGGAGATACGCAGTATTTT | TRBV29-1 | NA | NA | TRBJ2-3
CASSERTGVGQPQHF | TGCGCCAGCAGTGAGCGGACAGGGGTAGGTCAGCCCCAGCATTTT | TRBV10-2 | many | TRBD1 | TRBJ1-5
CASSPQGRHTEAFF | TGTGCCAGCTCACCCCAGGGCAGGCACACTGAAGCTTTCTTT | TRBV18 | NA | NA | TRBJ1-1
CASSPHRGPMHQFF | TGTGCCAGCAGCCCTCATCGGGGTCCTATGCACCAGTTCTTC | TRBV4-2 | few | NA | TRBJ2-1
CASSRRLLAGGLGGELFF | TGTGCCAGCAGCCGCCGGTTGCTAGCGGGGGGGCTCGGCGGGGAGCTGTTTTTT | TRBV7-6 | few | TRBD2 | TRBJ2-2
CASSPGGGRGAYEQYF | TGTGCCAGCAGCCCCGGCGGCGGGAGAGGCGCCTACGAGCAGTACTTC | TRBV12-3/TRBV12-4 | NA | TRBD2 | TRBJ2-7
CASGPPGWVGNTIYF | TGTGCCAGCGGCCCACCCGGGTGGGTTGGAAACACCATATATTTT | TRBV12-3/TRBV12-4 | NA | NA | TRBJ1-3
CASSEVVGPGGETQYF | TGTGCCAGCAGTGAAGTCGTCGGCCCAGGGGGGGAGACCCAGTACTTC | TRBV6-1 | few | NA | TRBJ2-5
CSVESGIAGGRYEQYF | TGCAGCGTTGAATCGGGAATAGCGGGAGGTCGCTACGAGCAGTACTTC | TRBV29-1 | many | TRBD2 | TRBJ2-7
CASSLWASGRTDTQYF | TGTGCCAGCAGCTTATGGGCTAGCGGGAGGACAGATACGCAGTATTTT | TRBV7-2 | few | TRBD2 | TRBJ2-3
CASSLPPLAGGYYNEQFF | TGTGCCAGCAGCTTACCCCCCTTAGCGGGAGGGTATTACAATGAGCAGTTCTTC | TRBV11-1 | NA | TRBD2 | TRBJ2-1
CASSLGGESPLHF | TGTGCCAGCAGCCTCGGGGGGGAATCACCCCTCCACTTT | TRBV7-9 | many | NA | TRBJ1-6